The clone carrying this TCR beta chain was picked up many times. This sample is part of a study of shared clonotypes between healthy human individuals. The CDR3 length is 17 residues. From germline, CDR1 is KGHSH and CDR2 LQKENI. With 3 bases clipped from V and 0 bases from J, the junction kept 4 bases outside the gene matches. Profiling relied on immunoSEQ multiplex PCR, and the TCRdb table lists in-frame clones only, not all of them. Among fewer than 850,000 clones, 55% to 75% were seen once, and the ten largest hold under 2%. V and J are TRBV18 and TRBJ2-7; 14 bases line up with TRBD2. The sequence was obtained from a woman aged 25 to 39 in good health. Sequenced sample: memory CD4+ T cells sorted from blood. Regarding subset: CD45RA-negative fraction. CDR3 nucleotide sequence: TGTGCCAGCTCACCCGGGACTAGCGGGAGACCCTCCTACGAGCAGTACTTC. It specifies CASSPGTSGRPSYEQYF. The full variable domain, completed using reference TRBV18 and TRBJ2-7, is NAGVMQNPRHLVRRRGQEARLRCSPMKGHSHVYWYRQLPEEGLKFMVYLQKENIIDESGMPKERFSAEFPKEGPSILRIQQVVRGDSAAYFCASSPGTSGRPSYEQYFGPGTRLTVT.